This T cell receptor (beta chain) is drawn from a study of T-cell memory formation after mild COVID-19 (dated by TCRdb to 2020 to 2022). Notes on the research overall: TCR sequence clusters from the two donors were largely donor specific. Longitudinal TCRalpha and TCRbeta repertoire sequencing tracked T-cell clones expanding and contracting after mild COVID-19 in a couple of donors. Two young, previously healthy adult volunteers, one female and one male, were included in the cohort.

Ficoll-Paque density gradient centrifugation was the method used to isolate PBMCs. What the authors observed across the whole study: Only a couple of mild cases were covered by the study, and larger cohorts that include severe cases with pre-infection samples were considered necessary. From day 15 to 85, contracting clones showed balanced CD4/CD8 phenotypes, whereas a second wave of clones that expanded from day 15 to 37 leaned towards CD4+. Some responding clones were detected in pre-infection memory, suggesting pre-existing cross-reactive memory T cells joined the SARS-CoV-2 response. Contracting CD4+ clones turned up mainly in the CM and EM memory subsets, whereas EMRA was where CD8+ clones were enriched. The second-wave clones that peaked on day 37 were not confirmed to be SARS-CoV-2 specific.

This clonotype has more than one count but fewer than ten. The antigen it binds to is not known. It has no much larger one-base neighbor in the sample; base qualities were not kept. Sequenced using an Illumina NovaSeq 6000. TCRalpha and TCRbeta cDNA libraries were constructed by 5'RACE with constant-segment primers, with sample barcodes and unique molecular identifiers being introduced. RNA was extracted from every sample with Trizol reagent. Libraries were amplified in two PCR steps, with a second sample barcode and Illumina TruSeq adapters added in the second step. Sequencing of libraries was performed on an Illumina NovaSeq with 2 x 150 bp paired-end reads. In the paper's pipeline: The reads were demultiplexed and collapsed into UMI-guided consensus sequences using migec v1.2.7. With mixcr v2.1.11, UMI consensuses were aligned to TRA and TRB V and J templates and assembled into clonotypes. Expanded or contracted clonotypes were those called significant by both edgeR and NoisET, with noise models trained on biological replicates. For edgeR calls, the thresholds were a false discovery rate-adjusted p below 0.01 and a log2 fold-change of 1. PCA with hierarchical clustering of max-normalized trajectories of the 1000 most abundant clonotypes was used as exploratory dynamics analysis. Separately sequenced CD4+ and CD8+ repertoires were used to assign a CD4 or CD8 phenotype to each responding clone. TCRdb reprocessing: public reads trimmed at Q25 with fastp, clones called with MiXCR, in-frame beta chains kept. Identical CDR3 proteins give one entry, which carries the most common genes and DNA. TCRdb, not the authors, supplied the V and J calls. The sample records about 340,000 distinct CDR3 sequences, 14% of which are singletons. The top ten clones comprise about 22% of the sample.

The source of this sequence is a man in his late teens or twenties who had mild COVID-19 (a few samples of this study predate the infection). The sample titles of this study are shuffled in the database, so cell type and time point are left out; the donor was told from shared clones. What was sequenced was PBMCs or a T cell subset sorted from them (not recorded which).

The DNA sequence reads TGTGCCAGCGGCCACAGGGGTAATAATGAGCAGTTCTTC. It specifies CASGHRGNNEQFF. The rearranged segments are TRBV7-8 and TRBJ2-1; 7 of the junction bases match TRBD1. Its CDR3 holds 13 amino acids, cysteine through phenylalanine. The sequence is cut down to CDR3 DNA, 39 bases in frame from base 1. Via the germline V gene, CDR1 is SGHVS and CDR2 FQNEAQ. Germline trimming amounts to 8 bases on V and 7 bases on J, with 8 as the count of junction bases outside the gene matches.